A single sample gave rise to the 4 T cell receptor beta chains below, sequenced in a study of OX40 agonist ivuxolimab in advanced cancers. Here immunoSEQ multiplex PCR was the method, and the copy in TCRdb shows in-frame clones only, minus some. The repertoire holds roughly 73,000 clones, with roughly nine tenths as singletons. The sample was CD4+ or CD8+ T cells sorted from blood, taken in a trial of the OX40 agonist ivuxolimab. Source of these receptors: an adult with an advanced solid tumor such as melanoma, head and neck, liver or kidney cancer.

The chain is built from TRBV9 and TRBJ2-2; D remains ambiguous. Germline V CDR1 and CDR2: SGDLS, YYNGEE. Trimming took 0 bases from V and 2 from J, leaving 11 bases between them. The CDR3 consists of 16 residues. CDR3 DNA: TGTGCCAGCAGCGTAGCTTCCCCCCTCAACACCGGGGAGCTGTTTTTT. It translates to CASSVASPLNTGELFF.

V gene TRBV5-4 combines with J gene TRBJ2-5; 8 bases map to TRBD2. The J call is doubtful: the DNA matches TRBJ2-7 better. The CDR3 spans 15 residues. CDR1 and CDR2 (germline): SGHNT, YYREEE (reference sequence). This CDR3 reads CASSQAGANSYEQYF. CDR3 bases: TGTGCCAGCAGCCAAGCGGGGGCCAACTCCTACGAGCAGTACTTC.

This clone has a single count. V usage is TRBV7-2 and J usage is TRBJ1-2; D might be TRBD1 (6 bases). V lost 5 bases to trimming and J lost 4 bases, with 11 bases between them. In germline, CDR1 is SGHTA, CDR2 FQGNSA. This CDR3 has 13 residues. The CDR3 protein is CASSQRGAYGYTF. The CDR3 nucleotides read TGTGCCAGCAGCCAGAGGGGGGCCTATGGCTACACCTTC.

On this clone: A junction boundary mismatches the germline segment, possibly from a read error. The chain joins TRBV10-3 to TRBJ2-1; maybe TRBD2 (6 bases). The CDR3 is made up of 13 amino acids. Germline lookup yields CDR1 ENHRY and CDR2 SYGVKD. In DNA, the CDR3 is TGTGCCATCAGCTGGGAGGAGCGGGCAGAGCAATTCTTC. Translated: CAISWEERAEQFF.